One and the same sample provided the 29 T cell receptor beta chains below, sequenced in a study of T cells after yellow fever vaccination. Using its own MiXCR run on the 5' RACE reads, TCRdb lists one record per CDR3 protein. The repertoire holds more than 300,000 distinct CDR3 sequences, with 3.5% to 5% as singletons. Sequences were derived from PBMCs, sampled 15 days after the yellow fever booster vaccination. The receptor set was obtained from a man between 18 and 29 years old who received the YFV17D yellow fever vaccine.

This clonotype was found many times. The chain combines TRBV7-3 with TRBJ2-1; no clear D gene. This CDR3 comprises 11 residues. Germline CDR1 reads SGHTA; CDR2 reads FQGTGA. Trimming left V 9 bases short and J 3 bases short, with 6 bases between. Here the CDR3 reads CARKDYNEQFF. The CDR3 nucleotides read TGTGCCAGGAAGGACTACAATGAGCAGTTCTTC.

This clonotype was recorded many times. The gene calls are TRBV7-2 and TRBJ1-6, with D maybe TRBD1 (5 bases). There are 12 residues in the CDR3. The germline V gene has CDR1 SGHTA and CDR2 FQGNSA. V was pared by 8 bases and J by 7 bases, with 9 bases between. CDR3 sequence: CASREGNSPLHF. The CDR3 coding sequence is TGTGCCAGCCGGGAGGGGAATTCACCCCTCCACTTT.

This clonotype was seen repeatedly, ten times or more. This chain connects TRBV4-3 to TRBJ1-1; tentative D call: TRBD1 (5 bases). Germline V gene lookup returns CDR1 LGHNA and CDR2 YSLEER. The CDR3 covers 14 residues. V shed 4 bases and J shed 1 base, with 10 bases lying between them. CDR3 amino acids: CASSPRGTNTEAFF. The DNA of the CDR3 is TGCGCCAGCAGCCCAAGGGGTACGAACACTGAAGCTTTCTTT.

The chain employs TRBV18 and TRBJ2-5; D unclear. This CDR3 spans 13 amino acids. V lost 3 bases and J 0 bases, leaving 5 bases between the germline ends. Per germline, CDR1 KGHSH and CDR2 LQKENI. This CDR3 is CASSPKNQETQYF. The CDR3 bases are TGTGCCAGCTCACCCAAGAACCAAGAGACCCAGTACTTC.

This clonotype occurred a few times. The chain carries TRBV7-6 and TRBJ1-1; D uncertain. Trimming left V 5 bases short and J 0 bases short, with 13 bases between. The CDR3 has 15 amino acids. CDR1 SGHVS and CDR2 FNYEAQ come from the germline V gene. The CDR3 sequence is CASSDAAGMNTEAFF. CDR3 DNA sequence: TGTGCCAGCAGCGATGCTGCAGGCATGAACACTGAAGCTTTCTTT.

This chain uses TRBV4-3 with TRBJ2-7, with D perhaps TRBD1 (5 bases). The CDR3 loop spans 17 amino acids. V was clipped by 0 bases and J by 2 bases, with 17 bases between them. From germline, CDR1 is LGHNA and CDR2 YSLEER. CDR3 DNA sequence: TGCGCCAGCAGCCAAGATGCAGCAGGCACAGGCACCTACGAGCAGTACTTC. It yields the protein CASSQDAAGTGTYEQYF.

This clonotype was counted ten times or more. J is TRBJ2-7 and V is TRBV5-1; TRBD2 aligns across 12 bases. The junction had 6 bases not matched to a gene; V was cut back by 4 bases and J by 4 bases. Germline CDR1 is SGHRS and CDR2 is YFSETQ. This CDR3 spans 15 amino acids. The CDR3 sequence: CASSGGTSGWYEQYF. DNA for the CDR3: TGCGCCAGCAGCGGCGGGACTAGCGGGTGGTACGAGCAGTACTTC.

This chain's CDR3 is CASSQLAGGLYEQYF. In DNA form, the CDR3 reads TGTGCCAGCAGCCAACTAGCGGGGGGGCTTTACGAGCAGTACTTC. The chain has TRBV14 and TRBJ2-7; 12 nucleotides agree with TRBD2. From germline, CDR1 is SGHDN and CDR2 FVKESK. There are 15 residues in the CDR3. V lost 2 bases, J lost 4 bases, and 3 bases stayed unmatched.

This clonotype has ten or more counts. The CDR3 reads CASSLSQGQPQHF. The CDR3 nucleotides are TGTGCCAGCAGTTTGAGCCAGGGCCAGCCCCAGCATTTT. The rearrangement links TRBV12-3 or TRBV12-4 to TRBJ1-5, with D maybe TRBD1 (5 bases). The ends were cut back, 3 bases at V and 7 bases at J, with 10 bases in the middle. This CDR3 is built from 13 residues.

The table lists this clonotype with a few counts. The chain links TRBV21-1 to TRBJ2-7; TRBD1, the table's D call, lacks a check against the DNA. TRBV21-1 is shown as a pseudogene. This CDR3 is 17 amino acids long. The CDR3 region is CASSTLPGGRGGHEQYF. The CDR3 DNA sequence: TGTGCCAGCAGCACCCTACCGGGGGGCAGGGGTGGACACGAGCAGTACTTC.

Many counts were recorded for this clonotype. The chain carries TRBV7-9 and TRBJ2-1; tentatively, D is TRBD2 (5 bases). The V gene lost 5 bases and the J gene lost 7 bases, with 12 bases spanning the gap. From germline, CDR1 is SEHNR and CDR2 FQNEAQ (reference sequence). This CDR3 region has 13 residues. As DNA, the CDR3 is TGTGCCAGCAGCCAATCCGGGGTAAATGAGCAGTTCTTC. This sequence encodes CASSQSGVNEQFF.

This clonotype showed up many times. The chain joins TRBV6-4 to TRBJ2-2; 8 bases align to TRBD2. Germline CDR1 reads MRHNA; CDR2 reads SNTAGT. CDR3 length: 14 amino acids. Trimming removed 3 bases from V and 3 bases from J; junction bases left unmatched: 0. CDR3 protein: CASSERGDTGELFF. CDR3 nucleotides: TGTGCCAGCAGTGAGCGGGGGGACACCGGGGAGCTGTTTTTT.

This clonotype was counted only a few times. The gene calls are TRBV2 and TRBJ2-7; D possibly uses TRBD1 or TRBD2 (5 bases each). The V end was cut by 8 bases, the J end by 2 bases, with 10 bases between. The CDR3 consists of 12 residues. Germline CDR1 SNHLY, CDR2 FYNNEI. CDR3 sequence (DNA): TGTGCCAGCGGGACGGACCCCTACGAGCAGTACGTC. It is translated as CASGTDPYEQYV.

In its sample, this clonotype was seen many times. The V gene is TRBV7-9, the J gene TRBJ2-1; no firm D call. V was clipped by 8 bases and J by 5 bases, with 7 bases between them. Per germline, CDR1 SEHNR and CDR2 FQNEAQ (reference sequence). The length of the CDR3 is 11 residues. The CDR3 DNA is TGTGCCAGCCTTCTACACAATGAGCAGTTCTTC. Encoded protein: CASLLHNEQFF.

In this sample, this clonotype turned up many times. The CDR3 protein is CASRPPSASNTGELFF. The DNA for the CDR3 is TGCGCCAGCCGACCTCCTAGCGCCTCGAACACCGGGGAGCTGTTTTTT. The chain combines TRBV5-1 with TRBJ2-2, with TRBD2 as a possible D gene (6 bases). Trimming took off 7 bases at V and 0 bases at J, with 16 bases between the two ends. Germline V lookup: CDR1 SGHRS, CDR2 YFSETQ. The CDR3 has 16 residues.

This clonotype was observed at least ten times. The germline gene is not matched at one end of the junction; a read error may be the cause. V and J are TRBV7-9 and TRBJ1-2; TRBD1 might be the D (5 bases). Germline lookup yields CDR1 SEHNR and CDR2 FQNEAQ (reference sequence). The length of the CDR3 is 12 residues. The CDR3 nucleotides read TGTGCCAGCAGCTTGCCGAGGGCAGGGAACGATTTC. Translation gives CASSLPRAGNDF.

This clonotype has a count of ten or more. The chain links TRBV4-3 to TRBJ2-1; D may be TRBD2 (7 bases). Trimming took off 0 bases at V and 7 bases at J, with 19 bases between the two ends. The CDR3 totals 17 residues. Germline-derived CDR1 and CDR2 are LGHNA and YSLEER. The CDR3 is CASSQEGAGRAWNEQFF. Here the CDR3 DNA reads TGCGCCAGCAGCCAAGAGGGGGCGGGGAGGGCGTGGAATGAGCAGTTCTTC.

The CDR3 DNA sequence: TGCAGCGTTGAAGATCGGGCTAGTCTCCCCGAGCAGTTCTTC. As protein: CSVEDRASLPEQFF. V gene TRBV29-1 combines with J gene TRBJ2-1, with D unclear. The CDR3 runs to 14 residues. Trimming left V 0 bases short and J 10 bases short, with 16 bases between. Germline V gene lookup returns CDR1 SQVTM and CDR2 ANQGSEA.

This clonotype was detected many times. The chain links TRBV9 to TRBJ2-7; D is perhaps TRBD2 (5 bases). The CDR3 is 13 amino acids. Germline loops: CDR1 SGDLS, CDR2 YYNGEE. Trimming stripped 0 bases from V and 6 bases from J, with 10 bases between. The CDR3 loop reads CASSVGPAGEQYV. The CDR3 nucleotides are TGTGCCAGCAGCGTAGGTCCGGCGGGCGAGCAGTACGTC.

This clonotype was seen many times. The rearrangement links TRBV30 to TRBJ2-3; the D is unclear. Germline CDR1 and CDR2: GTSNPN and SVGIG (reference sequence). Trimming removed 4 bases from V and 5 bases from J, with 13 bases in between. The CDR3 totals 13 residues. CDR3 DNA: TGTGCCTGGATTCCCCGAAGGTTAGATACGCAGTATTTT. Amino acids: CAWIPRRLDTQYF.

The V call is TRBV12-3 or TRBV12-4, the J call TRBJ1-2, with D hard to call. Trimming shortened V by 2 bases and J by 4 bases, and 14 bases separated the two germline ends. This CDR3 has 15 amino acids. The CDR3 sequence: CASSLSSGLGYGYTF. CDR3 bases: TGTGCCAGCAGTTTATCATCTGGGTTAGGCTATGGCTACACCTTC.

This clonotype has a count of ten or more. The chain couples TRBV6-5 to TRBJ1-5; 7 bases map to TRBD1. The J segment lost 7 bases and the V segment lost 6 bases, leaving 9 bases of the junction unmatched. Germline V gene lookup returns CDR1 MNHEY and CDR2 SVGAGI. The CDR3 extends over 14 amino acids. The DNA for the CDR3 is TGTGCCAGCAGCCCCGACAGGGCGGGCCAGCCCCAGCATTTT. This translates into CASSPDRAGQPQHF.

In its sample, this clonotype was seen many times. V and J are TRBV9 and TRBJ2-2; 7 bases match TRBD1. CDR3 length equals 15 residues. Germline V lookup: CDR1 SGDLS, CDR2 YYNGEE. V was pared by 4 bases and J by 8 bases, with 11 bases of the junction left unmatched. Here the CDR3 DNA reads TGTGCCAGCAGCATCGGACAGGCTGGGTTGGGGGAGCTGTTTTTT. Its translation: CASSIGQAGLGELFF.

This clonotype occurred a few times. This chain connects TRBV28 to TRBJ2-1, with TRBD1 identical over 8 bases. Per germline, CDR1 MDHEN and CDR2 SYDVKM. Trimming at V came to 6 bases and at J to 4 bases, leaving 8 bases not matched to a gene. The length of the CDR3 is 15 residues. CDR3 sequence reads: CASRAEWTGYNEQFF. As DNA, the CDR3 is TGTGCCAGCAGAGCTGAGTGGACAGGGTACAATGAGCAGTTCTTC.

This clonotype was detected many times. This rearrangement joins TRBV7-9 to TRBJ2-7, with D perhaps TRBD1 or TRBD2 (5 bases each). Trimming removed 3 bases from V and 0 bases from J, with 18 bases in between. Germline lookup yields CDR1 SEHNR and CDR2 FQNEAQ (reference sequence). The CDR3 runs 17 residues. The CDR3 here is CASSFSTGTASSYEQYF. The CDR3 nucleotides are TGTGCCAGCAGCTTTTCGACCGGGACGGCGAGCTCCTACGAGCAGTACTTC.

This clonotype occurred a few times. The chain combines TRBV14 with TRBJ2-3, with TRBD1 matching 7 bases. The CDR3 spans 16 residues. J lost 1 base, V lost 4 bases, and 8 bases had no gene match. Germline CDR1 reads SGHDN; CDR2 reads FVKESK. CDR3 sequence: CASSPVDRWRTDTQYF. The CDR3, as DNA: TGTGCCAGCAGCCCAGTGGACAGGTGGCGCACAGATACGCAGTATTTT.

This clonotype was found a few times. V and J are TRBV6-5 and TRBJ1-3; D unresolved. The V gene lost 5 bases and the J gene lost 3 bases, with 11 bases spanning the gap. The germline V gene has CDR1 MNHEY and CDR2 SVGAGI. CDR3 length equals 14 residues. The CDR3, as DNA: TGTGCCAGCAGTGACACGAGAGTTGGAAACACCATATATTTT. Residues: CASSDTRVGNTIYF.

This clonotype was observed a handful of times. The chain recombines TRBV1 with TRBJ2-7; the table's D call of TRBD1 was not tested on the DNA. TRBV1 is a recognized pseudogene. The CDR3 loop spans 11 amino acids. This CDR3 reads CTGDRGDEQYF. In DNA form, the CDR3 reads TGCACCGGTGACAGGGGGGACGAGCAGTACTTC.

This chain uses TRBV19 with TRBJ1-5, with D possibly matching TRBD1 (6 bases). The CDR3 is made up of 13 amino acids. The V and J ends lost 10 bases and 3 bases respectively, with 13 bases between them. Germline V gives CDR1 LNHDA, CDR2 SQIVND (reference sequence). The CDR3 coding sequence is TGTGCCACCAGGGGATTTGACAATCAGCCCCAGCATTTT. This codes for CATRGFDNQPQHF.